Shown below are 4 T cell receptor beta chains from a single sample sequenced in a study of blood T cells in healthy people across ages. The authors ran a second PCR of 7 to 11 cycles using a sample-barcoded 5' primer and a J-beta primer mix. TCRdb fed the 5' RACE reads into MiXCR, producing one record per CDR3 protein. The sample shows more than 900,000 distinct CDR3 sequences, around 25% of them seen only once. These same records also appear under a second study, on T cells of mothers and their children.

Sequenced input: blood. Every receptor here comes from a girl between 2 and 10 years old in good health.

The chain carries TRBV28 and TRBJ1-1; 8 bases line up with TRBD1. The V gene end was trimmed by 1 base and the J gene end by 11 bases; junction bases not matched to a gene: 12. The V gene's germline CDR1 is MDHEN and CDR2 SYDVKM. The CDR3 loop spans 15 amino acids. CDR3 amino acids: CASSLYTLGQGSAFF. The CDR3 DNA reads TGTGCCAGCAGTTTATATACTCTCGGACAGGGTAGCGCTTTCTTT.

The chain has TRBV28 and TRBJ1-6; D might be TRBD1 (6 bases). The CDR3 is made up of 17 amino acids. Trimming stripped 3 bases from V and 6 bases from J, with 18 bases between. CDR1 MDHEN and CDR2 SYDVKM come from the germline V gene. The CDR3: CASSLLTGTAFNSPLHF. CDR3 nucleotides: TGTGCCAGCAGTTTGCTAACAGGGACTGCCTTTAATTCACCCCTCCACTTT.

This clonotype was found a few times. The chain is built from TRBV7-3 and TRBJ1-2, with a tentative D call TRBD1 (6 bases). Germline loops: CDR1 SGHTA, CDR2 FQGTGA. Trimming took 5 bases from V and 8 from J, leaving 18 bases between them. There are 14 residues in the CDR3. DNA for the CDR3: TGTGCCAGCAGCCAGCAACAGGGCTCGGAAGGCTACACCTTC. Translated, it gives CASSQQQGSEGYTF.

The chain combines TRBV29-1 with TRBJ1-1; the D is unclear. The CDR3 extends over 13 amino acids. Trimming cost V 0 bases and J 4 bases, with 9 bases left between them. Germline CDR1 reads SQVTM; CDR2 reads ANQGSEA. CDR3 nucleotides: TGCAGCGTTGAAGAACCCCGGGGCACTGAAGCTTTCTTT. As protein: CSVEEPRGTEAFF.